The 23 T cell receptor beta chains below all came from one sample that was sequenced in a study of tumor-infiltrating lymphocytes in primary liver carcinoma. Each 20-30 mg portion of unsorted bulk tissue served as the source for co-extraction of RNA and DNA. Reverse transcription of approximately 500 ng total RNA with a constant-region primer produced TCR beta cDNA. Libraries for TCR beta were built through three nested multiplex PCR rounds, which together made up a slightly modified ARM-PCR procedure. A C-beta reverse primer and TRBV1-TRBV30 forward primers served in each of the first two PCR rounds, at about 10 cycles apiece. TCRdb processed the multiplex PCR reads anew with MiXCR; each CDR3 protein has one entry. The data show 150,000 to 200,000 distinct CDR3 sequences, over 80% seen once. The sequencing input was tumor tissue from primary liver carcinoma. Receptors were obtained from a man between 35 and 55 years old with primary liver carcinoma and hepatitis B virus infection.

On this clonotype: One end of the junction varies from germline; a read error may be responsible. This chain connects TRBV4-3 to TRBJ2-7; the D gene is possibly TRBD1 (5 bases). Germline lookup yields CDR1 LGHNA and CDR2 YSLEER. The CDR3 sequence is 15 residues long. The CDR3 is CASSQNLTDSYEQYF. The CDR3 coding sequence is TGTGCCAGCAGTCAAAACCTGACAGACTCCTACGAGCAGTACTTC.

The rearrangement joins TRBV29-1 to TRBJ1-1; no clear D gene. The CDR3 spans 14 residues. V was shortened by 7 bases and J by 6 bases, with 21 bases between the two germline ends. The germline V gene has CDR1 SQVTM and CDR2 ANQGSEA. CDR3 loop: CSADKCQLISEAFF. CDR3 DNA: TGCAGCGCTGATAAATGTCAGTTAATTTCTGAAGCTTTCTTT.

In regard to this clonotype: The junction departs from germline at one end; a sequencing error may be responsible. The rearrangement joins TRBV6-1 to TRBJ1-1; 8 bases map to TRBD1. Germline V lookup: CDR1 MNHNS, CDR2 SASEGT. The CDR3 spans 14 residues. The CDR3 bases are TGTGCTAGCAATCACGGACAGGGAGGCACTGAAACTTTCTTT. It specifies CASNHGQGGTETFF.

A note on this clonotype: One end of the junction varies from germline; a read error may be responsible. CDR3 loop: CACSLLIGLKNEQHF. CDR3 DNA sequence: TGTGCCTGCAGTTTATTGATAGGGCTAAAGAACGAGCAGCATTTC. The V gene is TRBV12-3 or TRBV12-4, the J gene TRBJ2-7; no definite D call. The CDR3 runs to 15 residues.

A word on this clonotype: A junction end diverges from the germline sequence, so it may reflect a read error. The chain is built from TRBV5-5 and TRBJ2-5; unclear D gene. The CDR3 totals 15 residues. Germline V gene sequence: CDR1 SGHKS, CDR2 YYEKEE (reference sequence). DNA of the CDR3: TGTACCAGCAGCTTGAGCGTTGACATTCAAGAGACCCAGTACTTC. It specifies CTSSLSVDIQETQYF.

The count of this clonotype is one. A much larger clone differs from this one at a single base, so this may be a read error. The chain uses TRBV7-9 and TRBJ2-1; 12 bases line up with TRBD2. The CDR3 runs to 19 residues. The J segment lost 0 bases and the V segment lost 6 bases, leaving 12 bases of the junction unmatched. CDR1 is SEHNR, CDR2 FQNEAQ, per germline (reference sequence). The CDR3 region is CASRGSGLAGQTSYNEQFF. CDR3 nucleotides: TGTGCCAGCAGGGGCTCCGGACTAGCGGGACAAACCTCCTACAATGAGCAGTTCTTC.

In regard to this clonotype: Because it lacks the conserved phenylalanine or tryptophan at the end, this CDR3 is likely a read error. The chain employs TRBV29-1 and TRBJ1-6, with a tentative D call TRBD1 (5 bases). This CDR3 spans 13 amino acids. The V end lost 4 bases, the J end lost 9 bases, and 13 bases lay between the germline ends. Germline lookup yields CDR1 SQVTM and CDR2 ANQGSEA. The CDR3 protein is CSVAQGTGSPLHI. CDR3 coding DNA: TGCAGCGTTGCACAAGGGACCGGTTCACCCCTCCACATA.

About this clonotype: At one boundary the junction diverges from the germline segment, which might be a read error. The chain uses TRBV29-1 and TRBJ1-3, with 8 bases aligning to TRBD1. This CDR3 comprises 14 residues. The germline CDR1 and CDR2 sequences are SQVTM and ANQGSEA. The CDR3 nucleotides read TGCAGCGTCAGACAGGGGACCTCTGGAAATACCATATATTTT. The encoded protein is CSVRQGTSGNTIYF.

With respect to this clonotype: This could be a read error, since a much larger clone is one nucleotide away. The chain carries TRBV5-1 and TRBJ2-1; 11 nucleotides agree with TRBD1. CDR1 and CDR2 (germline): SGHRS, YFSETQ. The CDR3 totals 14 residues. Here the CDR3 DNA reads TGCGCCAGCAGATTGGGGACAGGGGGCAATGAGCAGTTCTTC. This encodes CASRLGTGGNEQFF. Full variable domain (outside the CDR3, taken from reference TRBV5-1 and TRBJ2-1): KAGVTQTPRYLIKTRGQQVTLSCSPISGHRSVSWYQQTPGQGLQFLFEYFSETQRNKGNFPGRFSGRQFSNSRSEMNVSTLELGDSALYLCASRLGTGGNEQFFGPGTRLTVL.

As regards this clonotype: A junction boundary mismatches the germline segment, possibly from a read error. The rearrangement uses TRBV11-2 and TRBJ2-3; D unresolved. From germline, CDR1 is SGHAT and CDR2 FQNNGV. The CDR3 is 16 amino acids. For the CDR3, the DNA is TGTGCCAACAGCTTAGTAGTTGCACGGGCGACAGATACGCAGTATTTT. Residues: CANSLVVARATDTQYF.

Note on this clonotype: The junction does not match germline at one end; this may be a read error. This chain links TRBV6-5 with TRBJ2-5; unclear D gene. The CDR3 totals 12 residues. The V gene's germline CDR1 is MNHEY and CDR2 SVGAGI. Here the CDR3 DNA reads TGTGCCAGCAGTTACGGCACAGAGACTCAGTACTTC. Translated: CASSYGTETQYF.

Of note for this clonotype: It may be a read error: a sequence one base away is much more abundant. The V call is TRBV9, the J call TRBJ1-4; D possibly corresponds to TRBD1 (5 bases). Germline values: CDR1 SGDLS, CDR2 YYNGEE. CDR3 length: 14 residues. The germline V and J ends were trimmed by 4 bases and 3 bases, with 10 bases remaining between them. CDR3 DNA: TGTGCCAGCAGCTTTCAGGGAGCTAATGAAAAACTGTTTTTT. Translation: CASSFQGANEKLFF.

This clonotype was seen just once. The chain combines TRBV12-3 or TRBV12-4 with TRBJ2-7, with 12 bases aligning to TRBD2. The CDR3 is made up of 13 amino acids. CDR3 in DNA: TGTACCAGGAGTAGACTAGCGGGAGTCGAGCAGTACGTC. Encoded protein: CTRSRLAGVEQYV.

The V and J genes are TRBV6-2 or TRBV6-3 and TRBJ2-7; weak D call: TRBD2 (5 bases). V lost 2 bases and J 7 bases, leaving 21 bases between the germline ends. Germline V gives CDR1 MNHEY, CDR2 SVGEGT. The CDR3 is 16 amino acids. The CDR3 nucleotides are TGTGCCAGCAGTTACGGAATAATGGGGAGTGTATATGAGCAGTACTTC. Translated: CASSYGIMGSVYEQYF.

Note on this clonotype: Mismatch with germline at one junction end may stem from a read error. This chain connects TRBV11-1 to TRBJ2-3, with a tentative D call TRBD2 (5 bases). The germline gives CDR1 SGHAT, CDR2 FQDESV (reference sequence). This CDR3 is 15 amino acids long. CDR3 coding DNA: TGTGCCAGTAGTTTGCCGAGGGAGAGCAGAGATAAGCAGTATTTT. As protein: CASSLPRESRDKQYF.

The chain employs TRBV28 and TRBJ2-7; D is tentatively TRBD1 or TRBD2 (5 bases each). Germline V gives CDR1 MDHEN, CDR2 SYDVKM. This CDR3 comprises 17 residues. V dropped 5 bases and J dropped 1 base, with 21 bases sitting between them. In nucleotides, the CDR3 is TGTGCCAGCAGTCCAGGGACCTGGACGGGGTCTTCCTACGAGCAGTACTTC. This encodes CASSPGTWTGSSYEQYF.

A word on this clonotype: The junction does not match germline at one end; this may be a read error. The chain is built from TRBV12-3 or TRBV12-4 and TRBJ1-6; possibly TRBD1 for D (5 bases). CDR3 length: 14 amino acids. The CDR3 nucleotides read TGTACCAGCAGTGCAGACAGACATTATTCGCCTCTCCACTTT. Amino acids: CTSSADRHYSPLHF.

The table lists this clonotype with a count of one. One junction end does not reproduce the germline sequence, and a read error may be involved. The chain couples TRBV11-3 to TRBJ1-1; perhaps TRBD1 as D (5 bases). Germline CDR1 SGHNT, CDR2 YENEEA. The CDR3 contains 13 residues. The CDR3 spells CASSTGLNTEGFF. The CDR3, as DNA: TGTGCCAGTAGTACAGGTTTGAACACTGAAGGTTTCTTT.

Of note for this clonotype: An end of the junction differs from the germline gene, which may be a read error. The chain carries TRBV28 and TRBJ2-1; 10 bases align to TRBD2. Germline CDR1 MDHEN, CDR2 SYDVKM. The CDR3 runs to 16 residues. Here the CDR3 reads CASIPPERGGYNERFF. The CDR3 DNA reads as TGTGCGAGCATCCCCCCGGAGCGGGGGGGCTACAATGAGCGATTCTTC.

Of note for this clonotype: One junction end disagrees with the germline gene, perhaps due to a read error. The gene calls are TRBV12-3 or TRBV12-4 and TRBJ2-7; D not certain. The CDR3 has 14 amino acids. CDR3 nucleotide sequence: TGTGCCAGCGGTTTAACGGCGGAACTTCCTATTCCTTACTTC. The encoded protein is CASGLTAELPIPYF.

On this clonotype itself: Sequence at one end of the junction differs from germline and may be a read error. CDR3 sequence (DNA): TGTGTCAGCAGCTTTCCCTGGACCAGCGGGACTAAAAACATTCAATACTTC. Protein product: CVSSFPWTSGTKNIQYF. The rearrangement uses TRBV11-1 and TRBJ2-4; 7 bases agree with TRBD2. Germline CDR1 and CDR2: SGHAT and FQDESV (reference sequence). This CDR3 comprises 17 residues.

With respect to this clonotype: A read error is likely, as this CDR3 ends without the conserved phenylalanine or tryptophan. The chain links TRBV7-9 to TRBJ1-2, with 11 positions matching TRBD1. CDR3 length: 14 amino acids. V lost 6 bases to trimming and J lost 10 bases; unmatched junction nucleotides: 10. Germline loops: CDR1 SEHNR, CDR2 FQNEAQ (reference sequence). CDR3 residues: CASRWDRGFHYYTS. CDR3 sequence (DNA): TGTGCCAGCAGATGGGACAGGGGGTTTCATTACTACACCTCC.

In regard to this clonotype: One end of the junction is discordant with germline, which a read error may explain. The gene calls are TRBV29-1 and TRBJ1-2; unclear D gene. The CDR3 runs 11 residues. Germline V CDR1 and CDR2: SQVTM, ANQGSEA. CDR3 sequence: CGVSWASGYTF. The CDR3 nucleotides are TGCGGCGTATCGTGGGCGAGTGGCTACACCTTC. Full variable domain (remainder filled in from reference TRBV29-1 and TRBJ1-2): SAVISQKPSRDICQRGTSLTIQCQVDSQVTMMFWYRQQPGQSLTLIATANQGSEATYESGFVIDKFPISRPNLTFSTLTVSNMSPEDSSIYLCGVSWASGYTFGSGTRLTVV.